This TCR beta chain was sequenced in a study of T cell changes during pregnancy in multiple sclerosis. The CDR3 sequence is 13 residues long. Between the trimmed V and J ends, which lost 1 base and 3 bases, there was a span of 6 bases. Germline V gene sequence: CDR1 SGHNT, CDR2 YENEEA. Only in-frame clones appear in the TCRdb table, and some are missing; sequencing was by immunoSEQ multiplex PCR. The sample has 55,000 to 65,000 clones; 93% are singletons. This sequence was found in a female donor with multiple sclerosis, enrolled in a pregnancy study. This specimen consisted of peripheral blood, obtained after pregnancy. The chain combines TRBV11-3 with TRBJ2-5; D is uncertain. CDR3 sequence: CASSLGREETQYF. The CDR3, as DNA: TGTGCCAGCAGCTTAGGACGGGAAGAGACCCAGTACTTC.